Listed below are T cell receptor beta chains from one sample, sequenced in a study of cytomegalovirus exposure and HLA in healthy donors. Profiled with immunoSEQ multiplex PCR; TCRdb holds only in-frame clones, not every one. This table has more than 95,000 clones, roughly 77% appearing once. Material: PBMCs. The origin of the receptors is a young man in good health and CMV-seronegative. Both conserved end residues are part of each CDR3. D genes are given only for firm matches. Size values are once, few and many counts, or a class for expanded clones, and some rows have none.

d_gene: -
j_gene: TRBJ2-3
abundance: -
v_gene: TRBV11-2
CDR3nt: TGTGCCAGCTCCCTGAGTTGGGCCGCTACTAGCACAGATACGCAGTATTTT
CDR3aa: CASSLSWAATSTDTQYF

d_gene: TRBD1
j_gene: TRBJ1-5
abundance: -
v_gene: TRBV27
CDR3nt: TGTGCCAGCAGTTCAATGGGACAGGGTATAAATCAGCCCCAGCATTTT
CDR3aa: CASSSMGQGINQPQHF

d_gene: -
j_gene: TRBJ2-7
abundance: -
v_gene: TRBV6-6
CDR3nt: TGTGCCAGCAGTCCACAGGTGAGCTACGAGCAGTACTTC
CDR3aa: CASSPQVSYEQYF

d_gene: -
j_gene: TRBJ1-2
abundance: -
v_gene: TRBV19
CDR3nt: TGTGCCAGTAGTGTACAGGGTAACTATGGCTACACCTTC
CDR3aa: CASSVQGNYGYTF

d_gene: TRBD1
j_gene: TRBJ1-2
abundance: -
v_gene: TRBV4-1
CDR3nt: TGCGCCAGCAGCCAAAAAAAGGGGGAATACAGGGGGCTCGGCTATGGCTACACCTTC
CDR3aa: CASSQKKGEYRGLGYGYTF

d_gene: -
j_gene: TRBJ2-5
abundance: -
v_gene: TRBV6-6
CDR3nt: TGTGCCAGCGGGGGGAGCCAAGAGACCCAGTACTTC
CDR3aa: CASGGSQETQYF

d_gene: -
j_gene: TRBJ2-5
abundance: -
v_gene: TRBV13
CDR3nt: TGTGCCAGCAGCTTCCGGGTCTCAGGAGGGCAAGAGACCCAGTACTTC
CDR3aa: CASSFRVSGGQETQYF

d_gene: TRBD2
j_gene: TRBJ2-5
abundance: once
v_gene: TRBV4-2
CDR3nt: TGTGCCAGCAGCCAAGATTTTCGACTAGCGGGGGGCCAGGGGACCCAGTACTTC
CDR3aa: CASSQDFRLAGGQGTQYF

d_gene: -
j_gene: TRBJ1-1
abundance: -
v_gene: TRBV11-2
CDR3nt: TGTGCCAGCAGCTCAACTCCAGGGAACACTGAAGCTTTCTTT
CDR3aa: CASSSTPGNTEAFF

d_gene: TRBD2
j_gene: TRBJ2-1
abundance: -
v_gene: TRBV7-6
CDR3nt: TGTGCCAGCAGCTTAGAGGCGGGGGGGTACAATGAGCAGTTCTTC
CDR3aa: CASSLEAGGYNEQFF

d_gene: TRBD1
j_gene: TRBJ2-7
abundance: few
v_gene: TRBV10-3
CDR3nt: TGTGCCATCAGTGAGTCGACAGGGGAGCAGTACTTC
CDR3aa: CAISESTGEQYF

d_gene: -
j_gene: TRBJ1-2
abundance: -
v_gene: TRBV11-2
CDR3nt: TGTGCCAGCAGCTTAGCTGCCGGGGGGGCCTATGGCTACACCTTC
CDR3aa: CASSLAAGGAYGYTF

d_gene: -
j_gene: TRBJ2-1
abundance: -
v_gene: TRBV9
CDR3nt: TGTGCCAGCAGCGTAGTGGCGGCGACTTACAATGAGCAGTTCTTC
CDR3aa: CASSVVAATYNEQFF

d_gene: TRBD2
j_gene: TRBJ2-7
abundance: -
v_gene: TRBV7-9
CDR3nt: TGTGCCAGCAGCCCCCTTCGGACTAGCGGGGGCGAGCAGTACTTC
CDR3aa: CASSPLRTSGGEQYF

d_gene: -
j_gene: TRBJ2-5
abundance: -
v_gene: TRBV11-2
CDR3nt: TGTGCCAGCAGCTTAGCGGTGGCCGGCGGGGCGCAAGAGACCCAGTACTTC
CDR3aa: CASSLAVAGGAQETQYF

d_gene: -
j_gene: TRBJ1-2
abundance: once
v_gene: TRBV19
CDR3nt: TGTGCCAGTAGTATCGGACACATCTATGGCTACACCTTC
CDR3aa: CASSIGHIYGYTF

d_gene: -
j_gene: TRBJ1-5
abundance: -
v_gene: TRBV7-6
CDR3nt: TGTGCCAGCAGCTTCCGGGGGGATCAGCCCCAGCATTTT
CDR3aa: CASSFRGDQPQHF

d_gene: TRBD2
j_gene: TRBJ2-2
abundance: few
v_gene: TRBV11-2
CDR3nt: TGTGCCAGCAGCTTAAACCGGCCCAGCGGGGGGGTCACCGGGGAGCTGTTTTTT
CDR3aa: CASSLNRPSGGVTGELFF

d_gene: -
j_gene: TRBJ2-3
abundance: -
v_gene: TRBV15
CDR3nt: TGTGCCACCAGCAGAGAAGAGGCGGGGGCAAGGTCGGATACGCAGTATTTT
CDR3aa: CATSREEAGARSDTQYF

d_gene: -
j_gene: TRBJ1-1
abundance: -
v_gene: TRBV14
CDR3nt: TGTGCCAGCAGCCAAGAAGGTCCAGGGTTCACTGAAGCTTTCTTT
CDR3aa: CASSQEGPGFTEAFF

d_gene: TRBD1
j_gene: TRBJ1-6
abundance: -
v_gene: TRBV5-4
CDR3nt: TGTGCCAGCAGCGGGGGGACAGTTTCGGATTCACCCCTCCACTTT
CDR3aa: CASSGGTVSDSPLHF

d_gene: TRBD1
j_gene: TRBJ1-2
abundance: -
v_gene: TRBV28
CDR3nt: TGTGCCAGCAGTTTATTATTCCTAGAGGGGGCGCCTAACTATGGCTACACCTTC
CDR3aa: CASSLLFLEGAPNYGYTF

d_gene: -
j_gene: TRBJ2-7
abundance: -
v_gene: TRBV4-1
CDR3nt: TGCGCCAGCAGCCTACTACAGGGATCCTACGAGCAGTACTTC
CDR3aa: CASSLLQGSYEQYF

d_gene: TRBD2
j_gene: TRBJ2-7
abundance: -
v_gene: TRBV7-9
CDR3nt: TGTGCCAGCAGTAGCCCTTCTAGCGGGGGACTCTACGAGCAGTACTTC
CDR3aa: CASSSPSSGGLYEQYF

d_gene: TRBD1
j_gene: TRBJ1-2
abundance: -
v_gene: TRBV5-5
CDR3nt: TGTGCCAGCAGCTCCTGGACAGGGGGCTCCTATGGCTACACCTTC
CDR3aa: CASSSWTGGSYGYTF

d_gene: TRBD2
j_gene: TRBJ2-5
abundance: -
v_gene: TRBV5-5
CDR3nt: TGTGCCAGCAGTCGGACTAGCGGGGCCATTCAAGAGACCCAGTACTTC
CDR3aa: CASSRTSGAIQETQYF

d_gene: TRBD2
j_gene: TRBJ2-3
abundance: -
v_gene: TRBV7-3
CDR3nt: TGTGCCAGCAGCGAGAGGGCTAGCGGGCTCACAGATACGCAGTATTTT
CDR3aa: CASSERASGLTDTQYF

d_gene: -
j_gene: TRBJ1-6
abundance: -
v_gene: TRBV5-4
CDR3nt: TGTGCCAGCACTGATCGACAGAGACCTAATTCACCCCTCCACTTT
CDR3aa: CASTDRQRPNSPLHF

d_gene: TRBD1
j_gene: TRBJ1-3
abundance: -
v_gene: TRBV27
CDR3nt: TGTGCCAGCAGTTCATCACGGGACAGCTCTGGAAACACCATATATTTT
CDR3aa: CASSSSRDSSGNTIYF

d_gene: -
j_gene: TRBJ1-1
abundance: few
v_gene: TRBV18
CDR3nt: TGTGCCAGCTCACCACCGGTTCTGCGGGGCACTGAAGCTTTCTTT
CDR3aa: CASSPPVLRGTEAFF

d_gene: TRBD2
j_gene: TRBJ2-5
abundance: -
v_gene: TRBV2
CDR3nt: TGTGCCAGCACGCGGCTAGCGGGGGTTACACAAGAGACCCAGTACTTC
CDR3aa: CASTRLAGVTQETQYF

d_gene: TRBD2
j_gene: TRBJ2-7
abundance: -
v_gene: TRBV7-9
CDR3nt: TGTGCCAGCAGCGGACTAGCGTTGTCCTACGAGCAGTACTTC
CDR3aa: CASSGLALSYEQYF

d_gene: -
j_gene: TRBJ1-1
abundance: -
v_gene: TRBV19
CDR3nt: TGTGCCAGTAGGGTTTTTGGCTCGAACACTGAAGCTTTCTTT
CDR3aa: CASRVFGSNTEAFF

d_gene: -
j_gene: TRBJ2-2
abundance: -
v_gene: TRBV27
CDR3nt: TGTGCCAGCAGTTTTTGGGGGGACACCGGGGAGCTGTTTTTT
CDR3aa: CASSFWGDTGELFF

d_gene: -
j_gene: TRBJ1-6
abundance: -
v_gene: TRBV4-1
CDR3nt: TGCGCCAGCAGCCAAGACAGGGGAAACAATTCACCCCTCCACTTT
CDR3aa: CASSQDRGNNSPLHF

d_gene: -
j_gene: TRBJ2-3
abundance: -
v_gene: TRBV10-1
CDR3nt: TGCGCCAGCAGTGAGGCCTCTAGTCGGGATACGCAGTATTTT
CDR3aa: CASSEASSRDTQYF

d_gene: -
j_gene: TRBJ2-3
abundance: -
v_gene: TRBV15
CDR3nt: TGTGCCACCAGGACGGGGAACACAGATACGCAGTATTTT
CDR3aa: CATRTGNTDTQYF

d_gene: -
j_gene: TRBJ1-2
abundance: -
v_gene: TRBV7-9
CDR3nt: TGTTCCAGCTCAGGTGGTAATATAGGCTACACCTTC
CDR3aa: CSSSGGNIGYTF

d_gene: TRBD2
j_gene: TRBJ2-1
abundance: -
v_gene: TRBV14
CDR3nt: TGTGCCAGCAGCCAACTAAGCGGGGGAGTCTACAATGAGCAGTTCTTC
CDR3aa: CASSQLSGGVYNEQFF

d_gene: -
j_gene: TRBJ2-7
abundance: -
v_gene: TRBV19
CDR3nt: TGTGCCAGTACTCGATCAGGGGAAGAGTCGTACGAGCAGTACTTC
CDR3aa: CASTRSGEESYEQYF

d_gene: TRBD1
j_gene: TRBJ1-6
abundance: once
v_gene: TRBV7-2
CDR3nt: TGTGCCAGCAGCCCAAGGGACAGAAATTCACCCCTCCACTTT
CDR3aa: CASSPRDRNSPLHF

d_gene: TRBD2
j_gene: TRBJ2-7
abundance: -
v_gene: TRBV7-2
CDR3nt: TGTGCCAGCAGCACCACTAGCGGGGCCTACGAGCAGTACTTC
CDR3aa: CASSTTSGAYEQYF

d_gene: -
j_gene: TRBJ2-5
abundance: -
v_gene: TRBV5-1
CDR3nt: TGCGCCAGCAGCTTGGGGGGCAGAGAGACCCAGTACTTC
CDR3aa: CASSLGGRETQYF